This is a list of T cell receptor beta chains from one sample in a study of neurological immune-mediated disorders. Each CDR3 protein is one row after TCRdb ran MiXCR on the 5' RACE reads. The data hold around 69,000 distinct CDR3 sequences, with less than 5.5% observed a single time. Sequences were obtained from PBMCs. Source of these receptors: a man aged 25-45 years with multiple sclerosis. Each CDR3 is given with its conserved first and last residue. Each record gives: D gene, J gene, clone size, V gene, CDR3 DNA, CDR3 protein. D genes are given only for firm matches. Clone size is stated in some rows and not others, as once, few, many or a class when expanded.

d_call: TRBD1; j_call: TRBJ1-1; clone_size: many; v_call: TRBV6-5; cdr3_nt: TGTGCCAGCAGGGACAGGAGAATGAACACTGAAGCTTTCTTT; cdr3_aa: CASRDRRMNTEAFF
d_call: .; j_call: TRBJ2-2; clone_size: .; v_call: TRBV5-1; cdr3_nt: TGCGCCAGCAGCTTCTACACCGGGGAGCTGTTTTTT; cdr3_aa: CASSFYTGELFF
d_call: .; j_call: TRBJ1-2; clone_size: many; v_call: TRBV15; cdr3_nt: TGTGCCACCAGCACTTTTCCGAACTATGGCTACACCTTC; cdr3_aa: CATSTFPNYGYTF
d_call: TRBD1; j_call: TRBJ2-5; clone_size: few; v_call: TRBV11-2; cdr3_nt: TGTGCCAGCAGCTTCAGGGGGCGGGAGACCCAGTACTTC; cdr3_aa: CASSFRGRETQYF
d_call: TRBD2; j_call: TRBJ2-2; clone_size: many; v_call: TRBV9; cdr3_nt: TGTGCCAGCAGCGTAGCGGGCGGGGGAAACACCGGGGAGCTGTTTTTT; cdr3_aa: CASSVAGGGNTGELFF
d_call: TRBD1; j_call: TRBJ1-1; clone_size: .; v_call: TRBV6-6; cdr3_nt: TGTGCCAGCAGTTCCGGGACAGGGGACGGCGGGATGAACACTGAAGCTTTCTTT; cdr3_aa: CASSSGTGDGGMNTEAFF
d_call: .; j_call: TRBJ2-1; clone_size: few; v_call: TRBV21-1; cdr3_nt: TGTGCCAGCAGCCCCTTGGGGGGACAGGGTTCTCCGGCCTACAATGAGCAGTTCTTC; cdr3_aa: CASSPLGGQGSPAYNEQFF
d_call: .; j_call: TRBJ2-5; clone_size: many; v_call: TRBV20-1; cdr3_nt: TGCAGTGCTAGTACAGGGCGGGAAGAGACCCAGTACTTC; cdr3_aa: CSASTGREETQYF
d_call: TRBD1; j_call: TRBJ1-2; clone_size: many; v_call: TRBV12-3/TRBV12-4; cdr3_nt: TGTGCCAGCAGCGGGACAGGGTCTTGGGGCTACACCTTC; cdr3_aa: CASSGTGSWGYTF
d_call: .; j_call: TRBJ1-1; clone_size: many; v_call: TRBV6-5; cdr3_nt: TGTGCCAGCACCTTCAGGACGGGTGAAGCTTTCTTT; cdr3_aa: CASTFRTGEAFF
d_call: TRBD1; j_call: TRBJ2-7; clone_size: many; v_call: TRBV25-1; cdr3_nt: TGTGCCAGCAGTGACAATTCAGGGGGCTACGAGCAGTACTTC; cdr3_aa: CASSDNSGGYEQYF
d_call: TRBD1; j_call: TRBJ2-5; clone_size: many; v_call: TRBV12-3/TRBV12-4; cdr3_nt: TGTGCCAGCAGTTTCGGACAGGGCGGGGAGACCCAGTACTTC; cdr3_aa: CASSFGQGGETQYF
d_call: .; j_call: TRBJ1-1; clone_size: many; v_call: TRBV5-6; cdr3_nt: TGTGCCAGCAGCTTGGTGACAGGGAACACTGAAGCTTTCTTT; cdr3_aa: CASSLVTGNTEAFF
d_call: TRBD1; j_call: TRBJ1-2; clone_size: few; v_call: TRBV5-1; cdr3_nt: TGCGCCAGCAGCTCGCGACAGGGGAACTATGGCTACACCTTC; cdr3_aa: CASSSRQGNYGYTF
d_call: .; j_call: TRBJ1-2; clone_size: many; v_call: TRBV5-1; cdr3_nt: TGCGCCAGCAGCGTGGAGGGGGATGGCTACACCTTC; cdr3_aa: CASSVEGDGYTF
d_call: .; j_call: TRBJ1-1; clone_size: many; v_call: TRBV20-1; cdr3_nt: TGCAGTGCTAGAGATTTACCGGGGCGACGCACTGAAGCTTTCTTT; cdr3_aa: CSARDLPGRRTEAFF